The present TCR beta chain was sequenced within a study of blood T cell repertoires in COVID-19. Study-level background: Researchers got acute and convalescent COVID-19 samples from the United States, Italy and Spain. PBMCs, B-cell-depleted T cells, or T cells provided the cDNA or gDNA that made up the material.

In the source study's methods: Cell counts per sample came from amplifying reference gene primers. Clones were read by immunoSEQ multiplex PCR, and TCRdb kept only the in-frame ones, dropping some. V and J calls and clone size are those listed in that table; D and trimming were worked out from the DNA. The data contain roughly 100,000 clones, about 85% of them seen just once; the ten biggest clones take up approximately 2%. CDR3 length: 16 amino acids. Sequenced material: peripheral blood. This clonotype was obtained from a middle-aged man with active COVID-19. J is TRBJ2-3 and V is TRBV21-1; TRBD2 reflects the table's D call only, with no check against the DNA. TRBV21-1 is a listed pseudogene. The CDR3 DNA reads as TGTGCCAGCAGCAAAAGTCTAGCGGGGCCCCCAGATACGCAGTATTTT. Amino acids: CASSKSLAGPPDTQYF.